This record concerns one T cell receptor beta chain sequence. These data belong to a study of cytomegalovirus exposure and HLA in healthy donors. Study overall: A prior study identified 117 million unique TCR beta sequences from some 180 million T cells.

Germline V lookup: CDR1 MNHEY, CDR2 SVGAGI. This CDR3 has 14 amino acids. The ends lost 5 bases at V and 2 bases at J; junction bases unmatched: 3. Use of 60 Vbeta and 13 Jbeta primers characterized the PCR. Clones were sequenced by immunoSEQ multiplex PCR, and TCRdb holds only the in-frame ones, with some missing. Among about 190,000 clones listed, over 65% were seen once. The sequencing input was PBMCs. The sequence came from a man aged 40-49 years in good health and CMV-seropositive. The gene calls are TRBV6-5 and TRBJ1-5, with 7 bases aligning to TRBD1. CDR3 sequence: CASSTGAGNQPQHF. CDR3 in DNA: TGTGCCAGCAGTACAGGGGCTGGCAATCAGCCCCAGCATTTT.